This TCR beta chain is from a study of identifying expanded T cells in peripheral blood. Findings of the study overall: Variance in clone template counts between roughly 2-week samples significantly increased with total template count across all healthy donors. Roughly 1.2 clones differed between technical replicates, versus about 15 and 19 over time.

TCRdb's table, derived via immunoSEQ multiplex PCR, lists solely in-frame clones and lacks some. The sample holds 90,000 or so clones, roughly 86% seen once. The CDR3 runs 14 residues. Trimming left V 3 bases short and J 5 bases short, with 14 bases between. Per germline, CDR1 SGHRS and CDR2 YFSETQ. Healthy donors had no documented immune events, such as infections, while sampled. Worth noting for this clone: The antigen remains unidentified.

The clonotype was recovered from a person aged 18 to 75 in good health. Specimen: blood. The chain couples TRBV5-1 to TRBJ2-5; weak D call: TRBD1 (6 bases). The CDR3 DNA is TGCGCCAGCAGCTCGGGACAACCCGGGGAGACCCAGTACTTC. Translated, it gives CASSSGQPGETQYF.